Shown below are 16 T cell receptor beta chains from a single sample sequenced in a study of regulatory T cells in long-lasting Graves disease. Noted time point: newly diagnosed GD, antithyroid drugs for less than 3 months. PBMC-extracted RNA yielded the TCR library. CDR3 regions were amplified by Arm-PCR using iRepertoire HTBI primers to build TCR beta libraries. Each CDR3 protein gets one entry after TCRdb re-called the multiplex PCR reads with MiXCR. The data contain around 230,000 distinct CDR3 sequences, around 20% of them singletons. The source material was peripheral blood mononuclear cells (PBMCs), sampled at new diagnosis, from a patient treated with antithyroid drugs. Receptor source: a female donor with Graves disease.

This clonotype was detected many times. The CDR3 DNA follows: TGTGCCAGCAGCCACAGCCGGACAGGGGGCTTAGCTAACTATGGCTACACCTTC. Translated, it gives CASSHSRTGGLANYGYTF. The rearrangement joins TRBV7-8 to TRBJ1-2; 11 bases agree with TRBD1. V shed 5 bases and J 0 bases; nucleotides not matched to a gene: 11. Germline CDR1 SGHVS, CDR2 FQNEAQ. There are 18 residues in the CDR3.

This clonotype was seen many times. CDR3 sequence: CAIEPTVTSGTYNEQFF. DNA of the CDR3: TGTGCCATCGAACCGACGGTGACTAGCGGGACCTACAATGAGCAGTTCTTC. The V gene is TRBV10-3, the J gene TRBJ2-1, with 11 nucleotides matching TRBD2. The germline CDR1 and CDR2 sequences are ENHRY and SYGVKD. The V segment lost 8 bases and the J segment 2 bases; nucleotides outside the gene matches: 11. The CDR3 loop spans 17 amino acids.

Ten or more counts support this clonotype. The chain combines TRBV28 with TRBJ2-3; D unresolved. V was clipped by 5 bases and J by 4 bases, with 7 bases between them. The CDR3 covers 12 residues. Germline CDR1 and CDR2: MDHEN and SYDVKM. In DNA form, the CDR3 reads TGTGCCAGCAGTCTCCCCTCAGATACGCAGTATTTT. This codes for CASSLPSDTQYF.

The table lists this clonotype with many counts. This is likely a read error, given that the CDR3 carries no conserved phenylalanine or tryptophan at its end. The chain combines TRBV19 with TRBJ2-5; TRBD1 agrees at 11 bases. Germline values: CDR1 LNHDA, CDR2 SQIVND (reference sequence). This CDR3 has 15 residues. V lost 5 bases to trimming and J lost 4 bases; unmatched junction nucleotides: 6. CDR3 nucleotides: TGTGCCAGTAGTCTCACCGGGACAGGGGGAGAGACCCAGTACCTC. It translates to CASSLTGTGGETQYL.

This clonotype was detected ten times or more. The V gene is TRBV20-1, the J gene TRBJ2-1; the D gene is possibly TRBD1 (5 bases). CDR3 length: 13 residues. Deletions cut 4 bases from V and 8 bases from J, with 15 bases between. Germline loops: CDR1 DFQATT, CDR2 SNEGSKA (reference sequence). CDR3 DNA sequence: TGCAGTGCTACCGACCCCTTGGGGCATGAGCAGTTCTTC. Translating it yields CSATDPLGHEQFF.

This clonotype turned up a few times. The CDR3 DNA sequence: TGTGCCAGCAGTGCTGAGCTGACAGCTTTAAACGGGGAGCTGTTTTTT. Translating gives CASSAELTALNGELFF. The J gene is TRBJ2-2, the V gene TRBV2, with a possible D match to TRBD1 (5 bases). CDR3 length equals 16 residues. Germline V gene sequence: CDR1 SNHLY, CDR2 FYNNEI. Trimming cost V 4 bases and J 7 bases, with 19 bases left between them. The complete variable domain, with remaining parts taken from reference TRBV2 and TRBJ2-2, reads EPEVTQTPSHQVTQMGQEVILRCVPISNHLYFYWYRQILGQKVEFLVSFYNNEISEKSEIFDDQFSVERPDGSNFTLKIRSTKLEDSAMYFCASSAELTALNGELFFGEGSRLTVL.

This clonotype was seen many times. The rearrangement links TRBV24-1 to TRBJ1-5, with D uncertain. There are 14 residues in the CDR3. Germline loops: CDR1 KGHDR, CDR2 SFDVKD. V shed 4 bases and J shed 4 bases, with 10 bases lying between them. The CDR3 reads CATSDRPLNQPQHF. In DNA, the CDR3 is TGTGCCACCAGTGACAGGCCGCTTAATCAGCCCCAGCATTTT.

This clonotype was picked up many times. The V call is TRBV28, the J call TRBJ1-1, with D perhaps TRBD1 (6 bases). The germline CDR1 and CDR2 sequences are MDHEN and SYDVKM. V was shortened by 5 bases and J by 4 bases, with 11 bases between the two germline ends. The CDR3 runs to 13 residues. The CDR3 DNA reads TGTGCCAGCAGTCGCAGGGGTACCACTGAAGCTTTCTTT. Translating gives CASSRRGTTEAFF.

This clonotype appeared a few times. The rearrangement joins TRBV7-3 to TRBJ1-5; TRBD1 matches 7 bases. Germline V gene lookup returns CDR1 SGHTA and CDR2 FQGTGA. The CDR3 consists of 15 residues. With V trimmed by 5 bases and J by 7 bases, 11 bases remained unmatched. The CDR3 DNA follows: TGTGCCAGCAGCACCGACAGGGCTGGGGACCAGCCCCAGCATTTT. Translation: CASSTDRAGDQPQHF. Full variable domain (missing parts from reference TRBV7-3 and TRBJ1-5): GAGVSQTPSNKVTEKGKYVELRCDPISGHTALYWYRQSLGQGPEFLIYFQGTGAADDSGLPNDRFFAVRPEGSVSTLKIQRTERGDSAVYLCASSTDRAGDQPQHFGDGTRLSIL.

This clonotype was seen at least ten times. The genes are TRBV30 and TRBJ2-7, with D possibly TRBD1 on 5 matching bases. The CDR3 contains 13 residues. The germline V and J ends were trimmed by 0 bases and 1 base, with 7 bases remaining between them. Germline CDR1 and CDR2: GTSNPN and SVGIG (reference sequence). The CDR3 protein is CAWSVTGSYEQYF. CDR3 sequence (DNA): TGTGCCTGGAGTGTAACAGGTTCCTACGAGCAGTACTTC.

In regard to this clonotype: A read error may explain this, as a much larger clone is one base away. Since the CDR3 does not end with the conserved phenylalanine or tryptophan, this likely comes from a read error. The chain carries TRBV7-9 and TRBJ1-2; unclear D gene. With 4 bases removed from V and 2 bases from J, the gap between germline ends came to 14 bases. The CDR3 totals 15 residues. Germline CDR1 is SEHNR and CDR2 is FQNEAQ (reference sequence). CDR3 DNA sequence: TGTGCCAGCAGCTCCACCTTGCAGGAGAACTATGGCTACACCGTC. Translating gives CASSSTLQENYGYTV.

This clonotype has at least ten counts. The chain has TRBV12-3 or TRBV12-4 and TRBJ2-1; 7 nucleotides line up with TRBD2. V was pared by 3 bases and J by 0 bases, with 5 bases of the junction left unmatched. This CDR3 region has 16 residues. CDR3: CASSLGTTSSYNEQFF. As DNA, the CDR3 is TGTGCCAGCAGTTTGGGGACTACGAGCTCCTACAATGAGCAGTTCTTC.

In its sample, this clonotype was seen a few times. The genes are TRBV9 and TRBJ1-1; D remains unclear. The germline V gene has CDR1 SGDLS and CDR2 YYNGEE. The V end was cut by 4 bases, the J end by 5 bases, with 18 bases between. The CDR3 has 15 amino acids. The CDR3 nucleotides are TGTGCCAGCAGCCCCCGGACCGGGTTGGGAACTGAAGCTTTCTTT. It codes for CASSPRTGLGTEAFF.

V gene TRBV7-9 combines with J gene TRBJ2-7; D may be TRBD1 or TRBD2 (6 bases each). The CDR3 extends over 16 amino acids. Germline assignment: CDR1 SEHNR and CDR2 FQNEAQ (reference sequence). The ends were cut back, 1 base at V and 2 bases at J, with 15 bases in the middle. Here the CDR3 reads CASSLEGVAVAYEQYF. The CDR3 region has the DNA TGTGCCAGCAGCTTAGAGGGGGTAGCGGTCGCCTACGAGCAGTACTTC.

Ten or more counts support this clonotype. The chain has TRBV6-4 and TRBJ2-2; 7 nucleotides line up with TRBD2. The V segment lost 6 bases and the J segment 4 bases; nucleotides outside the gene matches: 8. The CDR3 sequence is 15 residues long. From germline, CDR1 is MRHNA and CDR2 SNTAGT. The CDR3 bases are TGTGCCAGCAGAGAAGGACTAGACGGCACCGGGGAGCTGTTTTTT. Translating gives CASREGLDGTGELFF.

This clonotype was seen ten or more times. This sequence joins TRBV20-1 and TRBJ2-1; 14 bases match TRBD2. CDR3 length equals 15 residues. Germline V gene sequence: CDR1 DFQATT, CDR2 SNEGSKA (reference sequence). Trimming took 8 bases from V and 6 from J; bases not matched to a gene: 9. CDR3 region: CSTTRLAGGPNEQFF. Here the CDR3 DNA reads TGCAGTACCACCCGACTAGCGGGAGGGCCCAATGAGCAGTTCTTC.